The TCR beta chain under discussion was sequenced for a study of early T cells in non-severe SARS-CoV-2 infection. As for the study in general: Chains from this unsorted whole-blood bulk RNA could not be paired. Regarding the study as a whole: Database matching using VDJdb favored anti-spike CD8 responses, with private and CD4 specificities left missing.

This clonotype was seen repeatedly, ten times or more. Its antigen remains unknown. Unique molecular identifiers (one per individual cDNA molecule) were attached. Using its own MiXCR run on the 5' RACE reads, TCRdb lists one record per CDR3 protein. Here the sample spans 45,000 to 60,000 distinct CDR3 sequences, less than 11% being singletons. Sequences were obtained from whole blood. This clonotype was obtained from an adult who was a healthcare worker with PCR-confirmed SARS-CoV-2 infection or an uninfected control (not recorded which).

This CDR3 reads CASSFLIYEQFF. CDR3 DNA sequence: TGTGCCAGCAGCTTTCTTATTTATGAGCAGTTCTTC. The chain couples TRBV11-3 to TRBJ2-1; D is unresolved. V lost 3 bases, J lost 8 bases, and 8 bases lay in between. Germline loops: CDR1 SGHNT, CDR2 YENEEA. This CDR3 has 12 residues.